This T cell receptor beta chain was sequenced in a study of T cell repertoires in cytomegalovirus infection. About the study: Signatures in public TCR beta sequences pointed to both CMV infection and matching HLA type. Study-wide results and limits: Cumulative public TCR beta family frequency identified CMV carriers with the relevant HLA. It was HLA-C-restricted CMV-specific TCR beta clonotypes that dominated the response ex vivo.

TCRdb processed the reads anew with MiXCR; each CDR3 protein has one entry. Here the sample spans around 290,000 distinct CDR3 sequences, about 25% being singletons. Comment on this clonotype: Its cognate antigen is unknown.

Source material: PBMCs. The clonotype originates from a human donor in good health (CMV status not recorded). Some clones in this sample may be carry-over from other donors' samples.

The CDR3 region is CASSPPYRAGANVLTF. CDR3 bases: TGTGCCAGCAGCCCTCCATACAGGGCTGGGGCCAACGTCCTGACTTTC. The chain carries TRBV3-1 and TRBJ2-6, with D possibly matching TRBD1 (6 bases). From germline, CDR1 is LGHDT and CDR2 YNNKEL (reference sequence). Trimming left V 4 bases short and J 2 bases short, with 12 bases between. The CDR3 contains 16 residues.